This T cell receptor (beta chain) was captured by sequencing in a study of blood T cell repertoires in COVID-19. Clones were sequenced by immunoSEQ multiplex PCR, and TCRdb holds only the in-frame ones, with some missing. This table holds some 200,000 clones, 88% found once. Germline-derived CDR1 and CDR2 are MRHNA and SNTAGT. CDR3 length: 14 residues. The V gene end was trimmed by 6 bases and the J gene end by 5 bases; junction bases not matched to a gene: 8. This clonotype was sampled from a man aged 18 to 35 with active or convalescent COVID-19. Sample: peripheral blood. The chain couples TRBV6-4 to TRBJ1-1, with 8 positions matching TRBD1. DNA of the CDR3: TGTGCCAGCAGGGAGGACAGGGAAGGGACTGAAGCTTTCTTT. This sequence encodes CASREDREGTEAFF.